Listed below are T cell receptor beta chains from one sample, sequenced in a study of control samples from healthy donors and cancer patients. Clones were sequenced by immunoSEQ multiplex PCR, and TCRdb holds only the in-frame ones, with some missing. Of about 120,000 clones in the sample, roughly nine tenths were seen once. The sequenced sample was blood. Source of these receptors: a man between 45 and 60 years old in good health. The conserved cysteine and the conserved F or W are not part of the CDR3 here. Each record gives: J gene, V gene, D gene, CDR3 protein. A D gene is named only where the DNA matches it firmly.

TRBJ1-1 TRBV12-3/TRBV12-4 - ASSYKGHTEAF
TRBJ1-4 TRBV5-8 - ASSLLRQDDEKLF
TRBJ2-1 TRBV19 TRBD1 ASTRGRRATEQF
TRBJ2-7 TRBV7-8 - ASSPYQVAEQY
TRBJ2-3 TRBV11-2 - ASSLGSTSTDTQY
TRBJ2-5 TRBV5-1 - ASRNQETQY
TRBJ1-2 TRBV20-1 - SADHGGYT
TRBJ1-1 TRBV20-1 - SASKELLGRTEAF
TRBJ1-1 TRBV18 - ASSQGISTEAF
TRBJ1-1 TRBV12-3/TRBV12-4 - ASSLPPNTEAF
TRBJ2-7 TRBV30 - AWSGGTANGQY
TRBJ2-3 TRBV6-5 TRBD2 ATKGLATDTQY
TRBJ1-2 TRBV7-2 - ASSLLLQSGYT
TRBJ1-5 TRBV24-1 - ATSDKSYSNQPQH
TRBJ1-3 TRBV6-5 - ASSYSGTSGNTIY
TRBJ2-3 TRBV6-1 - ASSEMWGNTDTQY
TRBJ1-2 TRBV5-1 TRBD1 ASSGQGFGYGYT
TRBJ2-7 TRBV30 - AWSVLTYEQY
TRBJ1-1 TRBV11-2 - ASSLRAWAGDTEAF
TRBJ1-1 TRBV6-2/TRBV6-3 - ASSYSFRMNTEAF
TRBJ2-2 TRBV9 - ASSVDDTGELF
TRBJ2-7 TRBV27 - ASSSRPRYEQY
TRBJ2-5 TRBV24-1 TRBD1 ATSDPSAGTGRGETQY
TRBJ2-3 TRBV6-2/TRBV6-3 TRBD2 ASSFFGSGGRTDTQY
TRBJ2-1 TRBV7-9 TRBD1 ASTPQGPYNEQF
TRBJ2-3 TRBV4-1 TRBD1 ASSQDGRGRVYTQY
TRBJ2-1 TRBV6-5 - ASSRRWAGNEQF
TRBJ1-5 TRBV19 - ASSFSGTRANQPQH
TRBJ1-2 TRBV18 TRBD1 ASSPGDRTNYGYT
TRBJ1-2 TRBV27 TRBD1 ASSLTGEGYGYT
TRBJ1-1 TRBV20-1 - SARQNTEAF
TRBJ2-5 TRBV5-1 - ASSLGGQETQY
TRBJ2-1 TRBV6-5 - ASSPQGFEQF
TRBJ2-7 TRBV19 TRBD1 ASSRDRGTEQY
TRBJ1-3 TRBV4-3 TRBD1 ASSQSHTGARSGNTIY
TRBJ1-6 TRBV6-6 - ASSSSVGASPLH
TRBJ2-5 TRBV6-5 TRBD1 ASSYLGQGTGRAQY
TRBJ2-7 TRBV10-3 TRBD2 AIMGGGIGEQY
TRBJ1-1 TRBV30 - AWGVTANTEAF
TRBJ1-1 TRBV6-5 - ASSPGVTNTEAF